Listed here are 32 T cell receptor beta chains from one sample, sequenced in a study. One entry per CDR3 protein, called by TCRdb with MiXCR from the 5' RACE reads. In the table there are fewer than 7,000 distinct CDR3 sequences, approximately 30% of which are singletons. Sample: memory CD4+ T cells sorted from a lymph node. Subset denoted: memory CD4+ T cells, CD4+CD45RO+CD25-. The source is a female donor with breast cancer.

This clonotype showed up many times. The CDR3 does not close with the conserved phenylalanine or tryptophan, likely indicating a read error. No DNA is shown, since the ends of the CDR3 on it are uncertain; the CDR3 is the one TCRdb lists. The genes are TRBV7-9 and TRBJ2-5; the D call in the table, TRBD1, was not verified against the DNA. Germline V CDR1 and CDR2: SEHNR, FQNEAQ (reference sequence). The CDR3 adds up to 12 amino acids, both ends counted. This CDR3 reads CASSLASGDPTL.

This clonotype was observed many times. V and J are TRBV12-3 or TRBV12-4 and TRBJ2-7; possible D gene TRBD2, 5 bases. Trimming pared 1 base from V and 6 bases from J, leaving 7 bases between. The CDR3 has 12 amino acids. Here the CDR3 DNA reads TGTGCCAGCAGTTTAGACGGACTCGAGCAGTACTTC. This codes for CASSLDGLEQYF.

On this clonotype: It may be a read error: a sequence one base away is much more abundant. The chain recombines TRBV5-5 with TRBJ2-7; D not resolved. The V end lost 1 base, the J end lost 7 bases, and 12 bases lay between the germline ends. The CDR3 has 13 residues. Germline V gene data show CDR1 as SGHKS and CDR2 as YYEKEE (reference sequence). This chain's CDR3 is CASSLMLSREQYF. Written as DNA, the CDR3 is TGTGCCAGCAGCTTGATGTTGAGCAGAGAGCAGTACTTC.

Only a few counts were recorded for this clonotype. The chain links TRBV6-2 or TRBV6-3 to TRBJ1-1; perhaps TRBD1 as D (5 bases). The CDR3 sequence is 17 residues long. From germline, CDR1 is MNHEY and CDR2 SVGEGT. Deletions cut 2 bases from V and 0 bases from J, with 16 bases between. CDR3 in DNA: TGTGCCAGCAGTTACGGCGGCGGGACGGACATGAACACTGAAGCTTTCTTT. It is translated as CASSYGGGTDMNTEAFF.

About this clonotype itself: As the CDR3 is not closed by the conserved phenylalanine or tryptophan, this likely results from a read error. The DNA is omitted, as the CDR3 cannot be located on it reliably, and the CDR3 follows TCRdb's listing. The CDR3 loop reads CASSLQAGGRETQHL. The J gene is TRBJ2-5, the V gene TRBV7-2; TRBD2 was called by the table and not checked on the DNA. CDR1 is SGHTA and CDR2 is FQGNSA in the germline V gene. Termini included, the CDR3 measures 15 amino acids.

This clonotype was seen a few times. The chain joins TRBV11-1 to TRBJ2-1, with 7 positions matching TRBD2. Germline V gene lookup returns CDR1 SGHAT and CDR2 FQDESV (reference sequence). The CDR3 covers 15 residues. V dropped 1 base and J dropped 5; count of bases not matched to a gene: 5. The CDR3 loop reads CASSLGRRGDNEQFF. DNA for the CDR3: TGTGCCAGCAGCTTAGGACGCCGGGGGGACAATGAGCAGTTCTTC.

Judged by abundance, this clonotype is medium-sized. The chain recombines TRBV3-1 with TRBJ2-7; D unresolved. Germline lookup yields CDR1 LGHDT and CDR2 YNNKEL (reference sequence). This CDR3 comprises 15 residues. V was trimmed by 1 base and J by 4 bases, leaving 14 bases between them. The CDR3: CASSQAGNGGYEQYF. In nucleotides, the CDR3 is TGTGCCAGCAGCCAAGCAGGCAACGGTGGGTACGAGCAGTACTTC.

This clonotype was seen a few times. This could be a read error, since a much larger clone is one nucleotide away. The chain combines TRBV20-1 with TRBJ2-1; D possibly uses TRBD1 or TRBD2 (5 bases each). The CDR3 is made up of 14 amino acids. V was pared by 8 bases and J by 6 bases, with 20 bases between. Germline V gene lookup returns CDR1 DFQATT and CDR2 SNEGSKA (reference sequence). The CDR3, as DNA: TGCAGTACAGAGGGGACGATGTTGACCAATGAGCAGTTCTTC. This sequence encodes CSTEGTMLTNEQFF.

Judged by abundance, this clonotype is medium-sized. J is TRBJ1-1 and V is TRBV4-2; a possible D gene is TRBD1 (6 bases). Looked up from germline, CDR1 is LGHNA and CDR2 is YNFKEQ. The CDR3 consists of 16 residues. The V end was cut by 0 bases, the J end by 2 bases, with 13 bases between. Here the CDR3 reads CASSQDWGGPNTEAFF. The DNA for the CDR3 is TGTGCCAGCAGCCAAGATTGGGGGGGGCCCAACACTGAAGCTTTCTTT.

This clonotype was seen ten or more times. The rearrangement links TRBV9 to TRBJ2-1; maybe TRBD2 (5 bases). Trimming cost V 0 bases and J 1 base, with 8 bases left between them. Germline lookup yields CDR1 SGDLS and CDR2 YYNGEE. CDR3 length equals 15 residues. CDR3 coding DNA: TGTGCCAGCAGCGTAGGTGGGAGATCCTACAATGAGCAGTTCTTC. Protein product: CASSVGGRSYNEQFF.

By frequency in the sample, this clonotype is medium-sized. This chain uses TRBV5-1 with TRBJ1-1, with 7 bases that match TRBD1. After removal of 7 bases from V and 2 bases from J, the junction contained 14 bases not matched to a gene. The CDR3 runs to 16 residues. Germline loops: CDR1 SGHRS, CDR2 YFSETQ. The CDR3 sequence: CASSRLGGTDNTEAFF. The CDR3 region has the DNA TGCGCCAGCTCCCGACTTGGCGGGACAGATAACACTGAAGCTTTCTTT. Combining the CDR3 with reference TRBV5-1 and TRBJ1-1 gives the whole variable domain KAGVTQTPRYLIKTRGQQVTLSCSPISGHRSVSWYQQTPGQGLQFLFEYFSETQRNKGNFPGRFSGRQFSNSRSEMNVSTLELGDSALYLCASSRLGGTDNTEAFFGQGTRLTVV.

In its sample, this clonotype is medium-sized. This chain links TRBV21-1 with TRBJ2-7. TRBV21-1 is classified as a pseudogene. The CDR3 runs 13 residues. The CDR3 sequence: CASSKRSYYEQYF. The CDR3, as DNA: TGTGCCAGCAGCAAACGCAGTTACTACGAGCAGTACTTC.

This clonotype is termed medium-sized. The gene calls are TRBV5-1 and TRBJ2-4; weak D call: TRBD1 (6 bases). The CDR3 is made up of 14 amino acids. Trimming removed 4 bases from V and 7 bases from J, with 15 bases in between. Germline V gene data show CDR1 as SGHRS and CDR2 as YFSETQ. The CDR3 sequence: CASSLQGGRNIQYF. The DNA for the CDR3 is TGCGCCAGCAGCCTACAGGGCGGTCGCAACATTCAGTACTTC.

V usage is TRBV12-3 or TRBV12-4 and J usage is TRBJ2-7; tentative D call: TRBD1 (6 bases). The CDR3 has 13 residues. The V end was cut by 5 bases, the J end by 3 bases, with 11 bases between. In nucleotides, the CDR3 is TGTGCCAGCAGTCCTGACAGGAACTACGAGCAGTACTTC. It encodes CASSPDRNYEQYF.

Worth noting for this clonotype: This sequence may be a read error, since a much larger clone differs from it by one base. This chain uses TRBV4-1 with TRBJ2-1; unclear D gene. Germline assignment: CDR1 MGHRA and CDR2 YSYEKL. V was clipped by 4 bases and J by 0 bases, with 19 bases between them. CDR3 length equals 18 residues. CDR3 region: CASSLDAVTRSSYNEQFF. The CDR3 bases are TGCGCCAGCAGCCTAGATGCTGTCACACGGAGCTCCTACAATGAGCAGTTCTTC.

This chain uses TRBV4-2 with TRBJ1-1; perhaps TRBD1 as D (6 bases). The CDR3 length is 11 residues. The V gene lost 8 bases and the J gene lost 4 bases, with 8 bases spanning the gap. Germline V lookup: CDR1 LGHNA, CDR2 YNFKEQ. The CDR3 is CASEGVTEAFF. CDR3 nucleotides: TGTGCCAGCGAGGGGGTCACTGAAGCTTTCTTT.

This clonotype is medium-sized. V is TRBV5-1 and J is TRBJ2-3, with a weak D call TRBD1 (6 bases). Deletions cut 7 bases from V and 1 base from J, with 13 bases between. Germline V CDR1 and CDR2: SGHRS, YFSETQ. The CDR3 spans 14 residues. This chain's CDR3 is CASGSRGGTDTQYF. The CDR3 coding sequence is TGCGCCAGCGGGAGCAGGGGCGGCACAGATACGCAGTATTTT.

Ten or more counts support this clonotype. This chain connects TRBV5-4 to TRBJ1-1, with a tentative D call TRBD1 (5 bases). This CDR3 region has 15 residues. The V gene's germline CDR1 is SGHNT and CDR2 YYREEE (reference sequence). Trimming took off 1 base at V and 3 bases at J, with 13 bases between the two ends. CDR3: CASSLISGRDTEAFF. The DNA of the CDR3 is TGTGCCAGCAGCTTGATATCGGGGCGGGACACTGAAGCTTTCTTT.

In this sample, this clonotype turned up many times. DNA of the CDR3: TGTGCCAGCAGCCAAGTAGGGCACGCGTTCTACGAGCAGTACTTC. It specifies CASSQVGHAFYEQYF. The chain couples TRBV14 to TRBJ2-7; D is unresolved. Germline CDR1 reads SGHDN; CDR2 reads FVKESK. This CDR3 region has 15 residues. The V and J ends lost 1 base and 3 bases respectively, with 13 bases between them.

This clonotype was counted many times. This chain joins TRBV6-2 or TRBV6-3 and TRBJ2-7; tentatively, D is TRBD2 (5 bases). The V gene's germline CDR1 is MNHEY and CDR2 SVGEGT. The CDR3 extends over 12 amino acids. Trimming left V 8 bases short and J 8 bases short, with 16 bases between. The CDR3: CASGSSLGKQYF. The CDR3 region has the DNA TGTGCCAGCGGTTCTAGCTTGGGGAAGCAGTACTTC.

Notes on this clonotype: Without the conserved terminal phenylalanine or tryptophan, this CDR3 likely stems from a read error. The chain is built from TRBV3-1 and TRBJ2-1; either TRBD1 or TRBD2 may fit D (5 bases each). Germline V CDR1 and CDR2: LGHDT, YNNKEL (reference sequence). There are 16 residues in the CDR3. CDR3 sequence: CASSQARAGPTNEQFL. The CDR3 nucleotides read TGCGCCAGCAGCCAAGCGCGGGCAGGGCCCACCAATGAGCAGTTCCTC.

J is TRBJ2-3 and V is TRBV12-3 or TRBV12-4, with 11 bases fitting TRBD1. This CDR3 region has 13 residues. V lost 9 bases, J lost 4 bases, and 3 bases stayed unmatched. DNA for the CDR3: TGTGCCAGGCCGGGACAGGGGGCAGATACGCAGTATTTT. Translation: CARPGQGADTQYF.

To note about this clonotype: This may be a read error, as it is one base from a much larger clone. In DNA, the CDR3 is TGTGCCAGCAGTGGAGCTGCCTCGAGAAACACTGAAGCTCTCTTT. Translated, it gives CASSGAASRNTEALF. This sequence joins TRBV2 and TRBJ1-1; D gene ambiguous. CDR1 SNHLY and CDR2 FYNNEI come from the germline V gene. The length of the CDR3 is 15 residues. The full variable domain, in which reference TRBV2 and TRBJ1-1 provide the parts outside the CDR3, is EPEVTQTPSHQVTQMGQEVILRCVPISNHLYFYWYRQILGQKVEFLVSFYNNEISEKSEIFDDQFSVERPDGSNFTLKIRSTKLEDSAMYFCASSGAASRNTEALFGQGTRLTVV.

This clonotype showed up just a few times. The J gene is TRBJ1-2, the V gene TRBV11-2; D remains ambiguous. Germline CDR1 SGHAT, CDR2 FQNNGV. The CDR3 is made up of 17 amino acids. The germline V and J ends were trimmed by 6 bases and 2 bases, with 22 bases remaining between them. Here the CDR3 DNA reads TGTGCCAGCAGTTTACCGACTAAAGTACAGAGGAACTATGGCTACACCTTC. It codes for CASSLPTKVQRNYGYTF.

CDR3 region: CASSTSDSSPLHF. In nucleotides, the CDR3 is TGCGCCAGCAGCACATCGGATAGTTCACCCCTCCACTTT. The chain recombines TRBV5-1 with TRBJ1-6; D remains unclear. This CDR3 region has 13 residues. Trimming took off 4 bases at V and 9 bases at J, with 11 bases between the two ends. The germline gives CDR1 SGHRS, CDR2 YFSETQ.

Only a few counts were recorded for this clonotype. Lacking the conserved final phenylalanine or tryptophan, this CDR3 likely reflects a read error. The chain uses TRBV20-1 and TRBJ2-1; D gene unclear. From germline, CDR1 is DFQATT and CDR2 SNEGSKA (reference sequence). Trimming cost V 6 bases and J 4 bases, with 13 bases left between them. The CDR3 is made up of 13 amino acids. The CDR3 spells CSALLPEYNEQFS. The CDR3 nucleotides are TGCAGTGCCCTCCTACCGGAATACAATGAGCAGTTCTCC.

By share, this clonotype ranks as medium-sized. This chain links TRBV7-2 with TRBJ2-7; D gene uncertain. The CDR3 runs to 13 residues. From germline, CDR1 is SGHTA and CDR2 FQGNSA. V lost 2 bases, J lost 2 bases, and 7 bases lay in between. The CDR3 DNA reads as TGTGCCAGCAGCTTATTTGGGCCCTACGAGCAGTACTTC. Translated: CASSLFGPYEQYF.

The chain has TRBV19 and TRBJ1-2, with a weak D call TRBD1 (5 bases). V was shortened by 5 bases and J by 7 bases, with 26 bases between the two germline ends. Germline CDR1 and CDR2: LNHDA and SQIVND (reference sequence). This CDR3 region has 17 residues. CDR3 coding DNA: TGTGCCAGTAGTCACCTCAGGGAAGTGAAGTCTAATTGTGGCTACACCTTC. Translated: CASSHLREVKSNCGYTF.

This clonotype was seen at least ten times. The genes are TRBV28 and TRBJ1-2; D is uncertain. V was trimmed by 5 bases and J by 4 bases, leaving 8 bases between them. Germline CDR1 MDHEN, CDR2 SYDVKM. The CDR3 contains 12 residues. The CDR3 region is CASSRVSYGYTF. The CDR3 DNA reads as TGTGCCAGCAGTAGGGTCTCCTATGGCTACACCTTC.

The CDR3 loop is CASSQEGPGQGWAATQYF. Here the CDR3 DNA reads TGCGCCAGCAGCCAAGAGGGACCGGGACAGGGGTGGGCAGCTACGCAGTATTTT. This chain uses TRBV4-1 with TRBJ2-3, with TRBD1 identical over 10 bases. CDR1 and CDR2 (germline): MGHRA, YSYEKL. After removal of 0 bases from V and 8 bases from J, the junction contained 14 bases not matched to a gene. The CDR3 runs to 18 residues.

This clonotype was observed once. The rearrangement uses TRBV5-1 and TRBJ1-1; tentatively, D is TRBD1 (5 bases). V was shortened by 2 bases and J by 1 base, with 9 bases between the two germline ends. Germline-derived CDR1 and CDR2 are SGHRS and YFSETQ. This CDR3 contains 14 residues. CDR3 coding DNA: TGCGCCAGCAGCTTACAGGCTTCGAACACTGAAGCTTTCTTT. Translated: CASSLQASNTEAFF.

This sequence joins TRBV6-1 and TRBJ2-1; maybe TRBD2 (5 bases). This CDR3 comprises 13 residues. CDR1 and CDR2 from the germline V gene are MNHNS and SASEGT. Trimming cost V 2 bases and J 4 bases, with 6 bases left between them. CDR3 bases: TGTGCCAGCAGTGAATGGGAGTACAATGAGCAGTTCTTC. Translating it yields CASSEWEYNEQFF.